This T cell receptor beta chain was obtained from a study of blood T cell repertoires in COVID-19. For the study at large: Some COVID-19 samples were acute and others convalescent; all came from the United States, Italy and Spain.

This clone was seen a handful of times. As processed by the authors: Estimation of nucleated cell counts was performed using reference gene primer amplification. Clones were read by immunoSEQ multiplex PCR, and TCRdb kept only the in-frame ones, dropping some. That table is the source of V, J and clone size, and D and trimming were worked out from the DNA. Of about 140,000 clones detected, under 90% appear once; the ten largest clones hold 7.5% to 9%. The CDR3 is 15 amino acids. Germline CDR1 is LNHDA and CDR2 is SQIVND (reference sequence). With 3 bases removed from V and 5 bases from J, the gap between germline ends came to 13 bases.

The chain recombines TRBV19 with TRBJ1-4; no reliable D call. The clonotype comes from a human donor in a cohort sampled during active COVID-19. The sequenced sample was peripheral blood. This CDR3 reads CASSIGGQFNEKLFF. CDR3 nucleotide sequence: TGTGCCAGTAGTATCGGCGGGCAGTTCAATGAAAAACTGTTTTTT.